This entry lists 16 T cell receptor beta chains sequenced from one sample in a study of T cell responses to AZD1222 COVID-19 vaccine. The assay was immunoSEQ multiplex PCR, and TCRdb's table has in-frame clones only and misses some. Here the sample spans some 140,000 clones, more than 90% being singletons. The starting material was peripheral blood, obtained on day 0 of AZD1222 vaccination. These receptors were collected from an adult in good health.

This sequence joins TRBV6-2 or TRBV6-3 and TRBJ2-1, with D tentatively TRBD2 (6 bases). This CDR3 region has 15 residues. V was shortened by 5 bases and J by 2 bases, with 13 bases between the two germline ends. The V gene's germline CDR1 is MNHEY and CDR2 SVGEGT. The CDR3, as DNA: TGTGCCAGCAGTGTGAGCGGAGGGGCCTACAATGAGCAGTTCTTC. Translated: CASSVSGGAYNEQFF.

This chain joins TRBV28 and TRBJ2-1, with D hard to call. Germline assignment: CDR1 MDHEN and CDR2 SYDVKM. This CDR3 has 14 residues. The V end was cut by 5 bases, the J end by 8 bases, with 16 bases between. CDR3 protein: CASSTGLVVDEQFF. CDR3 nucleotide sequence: TGTGCCAGCAGTACGGGCCTGGTAGTCGATGAGCAGTTCTTC.

CDR3 region: CASSLGSQGARGNGQYF. CDR3 coding DNA: TGTGCCAGCAGCTTAGGGTCCCAGGGGGCGCGTGGGAACGGGCAGTACTTC. This chain joins TRBV7-6 and TRBJ2-4; 8 bases line up with TRBD1. The CDR3 extends over 17 amino acids. Germline-derived CDR1 and CDR2 are SGHVS and FNYEAQ. V trimming: 1 base; J trimming: 13 bases; junction bases outside the gene matches: 18.

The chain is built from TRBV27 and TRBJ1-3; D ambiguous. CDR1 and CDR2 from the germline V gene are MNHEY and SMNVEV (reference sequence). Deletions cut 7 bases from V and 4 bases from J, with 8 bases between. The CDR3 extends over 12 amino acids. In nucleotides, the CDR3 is TGTGCCAGCAAGGGTATAGGAAACACCATATATTTT. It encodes CASKGIGNTIYF.

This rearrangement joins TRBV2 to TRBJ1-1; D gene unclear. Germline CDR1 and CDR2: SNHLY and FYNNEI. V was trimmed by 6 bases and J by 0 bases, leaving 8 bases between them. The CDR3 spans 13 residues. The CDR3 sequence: CASRVGMNTEAFF. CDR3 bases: TGTGCCAGCAGGGTCGGGATGAACACTGAAGCTTTCTTT.

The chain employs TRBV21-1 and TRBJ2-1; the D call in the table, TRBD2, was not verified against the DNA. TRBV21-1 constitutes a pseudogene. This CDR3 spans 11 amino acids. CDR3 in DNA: TGTGCCAGCAGCCGAAACGGGTGGCAGTTCTTC. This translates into CASSRNGWQFF.

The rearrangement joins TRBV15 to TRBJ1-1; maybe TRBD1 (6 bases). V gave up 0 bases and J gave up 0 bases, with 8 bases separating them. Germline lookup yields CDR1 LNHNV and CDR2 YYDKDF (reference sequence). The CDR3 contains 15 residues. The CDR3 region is CATSRDQGMNTEAFF. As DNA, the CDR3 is TGTGCCACCAGCAGAGACCAGGGGATGAACACTGAAGCTTTCTTT.

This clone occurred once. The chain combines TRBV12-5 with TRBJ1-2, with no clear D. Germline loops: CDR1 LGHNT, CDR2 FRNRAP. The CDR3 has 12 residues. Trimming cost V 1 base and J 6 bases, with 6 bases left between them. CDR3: CASGLERDGYTF. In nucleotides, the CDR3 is TGTGCTAGTGGTTTGGAAAGGGATGGCTACACCTTC.

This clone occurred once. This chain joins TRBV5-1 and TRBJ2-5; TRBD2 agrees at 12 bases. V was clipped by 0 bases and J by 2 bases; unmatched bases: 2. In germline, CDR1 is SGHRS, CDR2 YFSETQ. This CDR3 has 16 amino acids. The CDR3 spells CASSLAGTSGQETQYF. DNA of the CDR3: TGCGCCAGCAGCTTGGCGGGGACTAGCGGGCAAGAGACCCAGTACTTC.

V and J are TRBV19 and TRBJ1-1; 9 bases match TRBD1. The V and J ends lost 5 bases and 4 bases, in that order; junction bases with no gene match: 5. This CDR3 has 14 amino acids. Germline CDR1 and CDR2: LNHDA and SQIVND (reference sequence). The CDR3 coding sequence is TGTGCCAGTAGTGTACAGGGGGCGCCCACTGAAGCTTTCTTT. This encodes CASSVQGAPTEAFF.

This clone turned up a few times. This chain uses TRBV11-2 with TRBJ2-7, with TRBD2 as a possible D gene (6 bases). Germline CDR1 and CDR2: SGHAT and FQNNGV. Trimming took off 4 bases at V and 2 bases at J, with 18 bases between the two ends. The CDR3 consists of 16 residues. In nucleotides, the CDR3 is TGTGCCAGCAGCTATATGTCCCTAGCGCCCGCCTACGAGCAGTACTTC. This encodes CASSYMSLAPAYEQYF.

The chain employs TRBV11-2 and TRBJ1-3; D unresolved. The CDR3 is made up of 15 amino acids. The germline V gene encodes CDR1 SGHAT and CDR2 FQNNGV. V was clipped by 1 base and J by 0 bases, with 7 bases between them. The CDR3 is CASSLGQYSGNTIYF. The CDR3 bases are TGTGCCAGCAGCTTAGGTCAATACTCTGGAAACACCATATATTTT.

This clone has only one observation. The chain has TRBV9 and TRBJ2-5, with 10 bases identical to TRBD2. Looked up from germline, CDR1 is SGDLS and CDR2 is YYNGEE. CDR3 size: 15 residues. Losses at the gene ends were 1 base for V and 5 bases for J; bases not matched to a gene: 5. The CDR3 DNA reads TGTGCCAGCAGCGTAAGCGGGAGGGCAGGGGAGACCCAGTACTTC. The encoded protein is CASSVSGRAGETQYF. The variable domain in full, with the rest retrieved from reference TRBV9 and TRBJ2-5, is DSGVTQTPKHLITATGQRVTLRCSPRSGDLSVYWYQQSLDQGLQFLIQYYNGEERAKGNILERFSAQQFPDLHSELNLSSLELGDSALYFCASSVSGRAGETQYFGPGTRLLVL.

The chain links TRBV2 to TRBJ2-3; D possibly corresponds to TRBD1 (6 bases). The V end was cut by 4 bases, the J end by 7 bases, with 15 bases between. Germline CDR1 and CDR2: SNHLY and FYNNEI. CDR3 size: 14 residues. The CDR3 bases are TGTGCCAGCAGTGCCGGACAGTCCCCATATACGCAGTATTTT. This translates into CASSAGQSPYTQYF.

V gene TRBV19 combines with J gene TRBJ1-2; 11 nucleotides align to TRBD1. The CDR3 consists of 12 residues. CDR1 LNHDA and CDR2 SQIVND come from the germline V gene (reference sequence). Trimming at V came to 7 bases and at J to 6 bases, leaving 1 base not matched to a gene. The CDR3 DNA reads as TGTGCCAGTACGGACAGGGGGCATGGCTACACCTTC. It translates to CASTDRGHGYTF.

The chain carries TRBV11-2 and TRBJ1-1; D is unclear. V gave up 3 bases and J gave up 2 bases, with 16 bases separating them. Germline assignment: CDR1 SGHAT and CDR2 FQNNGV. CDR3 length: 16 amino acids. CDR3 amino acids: CASSLESGFSNTEAFF. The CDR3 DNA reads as TGTGCCAGCAGCTTGGAGTCGGGGTTTAGTAACACTGAAGCTTTCTTT.